This T cell receptor beta chain was found in a study of OX40 agonist ivuxolimab in advanced cancers. Germline V gene sequence: CDR1 LNHDA, CDR2 SQIVND (reference sequence). Trimming removed 3 bases from V and 0 bases from J, with 18 bases in between. This CDR3 has 18 residues. Data came from immunoSEQ multiplex PCR; TCRdb stores just in-frame clones and leaves some out. The data show about 79,000 clones, 80% to 95% seen once. This clone was seen a single time. This chain links TRBV19 with TRBJ1-3; D remains ambiguous. The specimen comprised CD4+ or CD8+ T cells sorted from blood, sampled in a trial of the OX40 agonist ivuxolimab. This receptor was identified in an adult with an advanced solid tumor such as melanoma, head and neck, liver or kidney cancer. The CDR3 DNA is TGTGCCAGTAGTATTGTAGAGACACCCTACTACTCTGGAAACACCATATATTTT. Protein: CASSIVETPYYSGNTIYF.